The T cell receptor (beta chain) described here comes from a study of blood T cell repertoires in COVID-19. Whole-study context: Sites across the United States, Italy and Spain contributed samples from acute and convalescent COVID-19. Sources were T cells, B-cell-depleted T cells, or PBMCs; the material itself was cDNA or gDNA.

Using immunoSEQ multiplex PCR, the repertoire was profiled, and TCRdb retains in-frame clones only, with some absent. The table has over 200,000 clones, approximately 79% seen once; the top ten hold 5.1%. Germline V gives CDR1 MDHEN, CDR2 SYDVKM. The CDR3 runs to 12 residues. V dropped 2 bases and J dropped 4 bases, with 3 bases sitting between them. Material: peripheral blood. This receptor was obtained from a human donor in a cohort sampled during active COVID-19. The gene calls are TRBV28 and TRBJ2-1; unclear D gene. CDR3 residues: CASSLPYNEQFF. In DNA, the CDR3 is TGTGCCAGCAGTTTACCATACAATGAGCAGTTCTTC.